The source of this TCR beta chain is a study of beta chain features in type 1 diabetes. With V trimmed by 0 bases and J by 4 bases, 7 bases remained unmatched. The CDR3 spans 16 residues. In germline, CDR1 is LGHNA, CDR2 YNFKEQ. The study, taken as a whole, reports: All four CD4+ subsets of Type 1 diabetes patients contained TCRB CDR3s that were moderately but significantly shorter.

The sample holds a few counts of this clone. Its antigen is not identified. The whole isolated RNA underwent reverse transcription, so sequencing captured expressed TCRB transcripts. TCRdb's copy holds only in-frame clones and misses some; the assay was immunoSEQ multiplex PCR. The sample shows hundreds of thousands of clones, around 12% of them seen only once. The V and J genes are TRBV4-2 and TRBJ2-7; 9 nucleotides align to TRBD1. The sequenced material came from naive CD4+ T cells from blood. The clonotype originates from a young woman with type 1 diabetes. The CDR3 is CASSQDRGTGWYEQYF. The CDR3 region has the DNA TGTGCCAGCAGCCAAGATCGTGGGACAGGGTGGTACGAGCAGTACTTC.